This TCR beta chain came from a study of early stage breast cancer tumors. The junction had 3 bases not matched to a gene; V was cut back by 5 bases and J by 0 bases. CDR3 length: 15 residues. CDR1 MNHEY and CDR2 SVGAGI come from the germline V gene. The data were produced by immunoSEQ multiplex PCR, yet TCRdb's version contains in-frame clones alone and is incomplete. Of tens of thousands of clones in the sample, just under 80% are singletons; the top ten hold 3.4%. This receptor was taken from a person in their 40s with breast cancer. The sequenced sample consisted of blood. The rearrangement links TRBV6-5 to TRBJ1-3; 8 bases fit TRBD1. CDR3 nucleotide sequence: TGTGCCAGCAGTCAGGGGGCGAACTCTGGAAACACCATATATTTT. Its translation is CASSQGANSGNTIYF.